The rows below give T cell receptor beta chains drawn from one sample of a study of T cell repertoires in cytomegalovirus infection. TCRdb passed the reads through MiXCR, listing each CDR3 protein once. The sample includes approximately 500,000 distinct CDR3 sequences, about 15% of them seen just once. The specimen sequenced was CD8+ T cells from PBMCs. These receptor sequences come from a human donor in good health (CMV status not recorded). Some clones in this sample may be carry-over from other donors' samples. Each CDR3 is given with its conserved first and last residue. D genes are given only for firm matches. Size tells how often a clone was seen (once, few, many) or the class of an expanded clone, and some rows leave it out.

V: TRBV9; J: TRBJ2-7; D: NA; size: many; DNA: TGTGCCAGCAGCGAGTCCCTGAGGGGGAGCTCCTACGAGCAGTACTTC; CDR3: CASSESLRGSSYEQYF
V: TRBV7-9; J: TRBJ2-3; D: NA; size: many; DNA: TGTGCCAGCAGCTCCCGGGCCACGGGGCGGGCAGATACGCAGTATTTT; CDR3: CASSSRATGRADTQYF
V: TRBV11-2; J: TRBJ2-7; D: TRBD2; size: many; DNA: TGTGCCAGCAGAGAAAGCCTCAGACAGGGACTAGCGGGCTACGAGCAGTACTTC; CDR3: CASRESLRQGLAGYEQYF
V: TRBV25-1; J: TRBJ2-1; D: NA; size: few; DNA: TGTGCCAGCAGTGAATATCTCAATGAGCAGTTCTTC; CDR3: CASSEYLNEQFF
V: TRBV10-3; J: TRBJ2-2; D: NA; size: many; DNA: TGTGCCATCACACCTATACCACACACCGGGGAGCTGTTTTTT; CDR3: CAITPIPHTGELFF
V: TRBV2; J: TRBJ2-5; D: NA; size: NA; DNA: TGTGCCAGCAGTGGGCAGGGAAATACCTTTCAAGAGACCCAGTACTTC; CDR3: CASSGQGNTFQETQYF
V: TRBV5-1; J: TRBJ1-1; D: NA; size: NA; DNA: TGCGCCAGCAGCTTGGAGGCAATCCTGAACACTGAAGCTTTCTTT; CDR3: CASSLEAILNTEAFF
V: TRBV2; J: TRBJ2-1; D: NA; size: NA; DNA: TGTGCCAGCAGTGCTACGGTCGGGCTAGCGTATGAGCAGTTCTTC; CDR3: CASSATVGLAYEQFF
V: TRBV11-2; J: TRBJ1-1; D: TRBD1; size: many; DNA: TGTGCCAGCAGCTTATGGGACAGGGCAGACACCAACACTGAAGCTTTCTTT; CDR3: CASSLWDRADTNTEAFF
V: TRBV14; J: TRBJ1-1; D: NA; size: NA; DNA: TGTGCCAGCAGCCAAGATAGGAGGACAGCACTCCTAATGAACACTGAAGCTTTCTTT; CDR3: CASSQDRRTALLMNTEAFF
V: TRBV7-8; J: TRBJ2-5; D: TRBD1; size: many; DNA: TGTGCCAGCAGCTCCCCGGACAGGAAAGAGACCCAGTACTTC; CDR3: CASSSPDRKETQYF
V: TRBV19; J: TRBJ1-1; D: TRBD1; size: NA; DNA: TGTGCCAGTGCCCCTTGGACAGGGGGTGTGAACACTGAAGCTTTCTTT; CDR3: CASAPWTGGVNTEAFF
V: TRBV6-1; J: TRBJ1-1; D: NA; size: NA; DNA: TGTGCCAGCAGTGACCCGAAGGGGCGCGAGCCTGGGACTGAAGCTTTCTTT; CDR3: CASSDPKGREPGTEAFF
V: TRBV18; J: TRBJ1-1; D: TRBD1; size: NA; DNA: TGTGCCAGCTCACCAACCGGGACAGGGGCCGTGAACACTGAAGCTTTCTTT; CDR3: CASSPTGTGAVNTEAFF
V: TRBV27; J: TRBJ1-1; D: NA; size: once; DNA: TGTGCCAGCAGTCCACAATCCTGGGGGCCAGATACTGAAGCTTTCTTT; CDR3: CASSPQSWGPDTEAFF
V: TRBV27; J: TRBJ1-1; D: NA; size: many; DNA: TGTGCCAGCAGTTCTGCTATGAGCACTGAAGCTTTCTTT; CDR3: CASSSAMSTEAFF
V: TRBV7-3; J: TRBJ2-2; D: NA; size: NA; DNA: TGTGCCAGCAGCACCGGACGAGACACCGGGGAGCTGTTTTTT; CDR3: CASSTGRDTGELFF
V: TRBV7-6; J: TRBJ2-2; D: TRBD2; size: NA; DNA: TGTGCCACCGCTAGCGGACCCCTCAACCGGAACACCGGGGAGCTGTTTTTT; CDR3: CATASGPLNRNTGELFF
V: TRBV12-3/TRBV12-4; J: TRBJ2-5; D: TRBD2; size: NA; DNA: TGTGCCAGCAGTTTAGCGGCGGGGGGGCGGCTGGAGACCCAGTACTTC; CDR3: CASSLAAGGRLETQYF
V: TRBV20-1; J: TRBJ2-7; D: NA; size: few; DNA: TGCAGTGCTAGGAGAGAGGGGGGGTCATCCTACGAGCAGTACTTC; CDR3: CSARREGGSSYEQYF
V: TRBV7-9; J: TRBJ1-2; D: NA; size: many; DNA: TGTGCCAGCAGCTTAGCCGTGGACGGGACTAACTATGGCTACACCTTC; CDR3: CASSLAVDGTNYGYTF
V: TRBV29-1; J: TRBJ2-7; D: TRBD2; size: many; DNA: TGCAGCGTTGAAGGCCGGCCTAGCGGGGGAAACTACGAGCAGTACTTC; CDR3: CSVEGRPSGGNYEQYF
V: TRBV27; J: TRBJ1-6; D: NA; size: few; DNA: TGTGCCAGCAGTTTATCGGGGGGGCGAAGTTCACCCCTCCACTTT; CDR3: CASSLSGGRSSPLHF
V: TRBV10-3; J: TRBJ2-1; D: TRBD2; size: many; DNA: TGTGCCATCAGTGATCAAAAGACTAGCGAGTACAATGAGCAGTTCTTC; CDR3: CAISDQKTSEYNEQFF
V: TRBV28; J: TRBJ2-3; D: NA; size: few; DNA: TGTGCCAGCAGCCCATCAAACAACAGAGCCTACGGGGACACAGATACGCAGTATTTT; CDR3: CASSPSNNRAYGDTDTQYF
V: TRBV13; J: TRBJ2-5; D: NA; size: few; DNA: TGTGCCAGCAGCTTGATAGGACACACACAAGAGACCCAGTACTTC; CDR3: CASSLIGHTQETQYF
V: TRBV13; J: TRBJ2-4; D: NA; size: NA; DNA: TGTGCCAGCAGCTCCCTAATACTAGGTATGGGAAACATTCAGTACTTC; CDR3: CASSSLILGMGNIQYF
V: TRBV27; J: TRBJ2-7; D: NA; size: many; DNA: TGTGCCAGCAGTTCATGGGGGGAGCAGTACTTC; CDR3: CASSSWGEQYF